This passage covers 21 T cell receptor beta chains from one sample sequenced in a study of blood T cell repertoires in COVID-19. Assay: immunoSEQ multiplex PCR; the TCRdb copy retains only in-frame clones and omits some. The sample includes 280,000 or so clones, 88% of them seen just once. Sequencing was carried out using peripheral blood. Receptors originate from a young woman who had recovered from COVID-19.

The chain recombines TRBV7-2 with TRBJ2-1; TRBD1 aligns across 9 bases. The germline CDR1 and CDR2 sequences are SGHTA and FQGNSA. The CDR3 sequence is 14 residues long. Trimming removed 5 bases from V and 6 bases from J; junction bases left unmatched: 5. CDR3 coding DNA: TGTGCCAGCAGCCTATGGGGACAGGGCAATGAGCAGTTCTTC. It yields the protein CASSLWGQGNEQFF.

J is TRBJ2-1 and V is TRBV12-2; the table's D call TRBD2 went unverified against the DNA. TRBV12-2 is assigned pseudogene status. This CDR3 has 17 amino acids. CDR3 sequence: CASRLAEGSGGPLCEFF. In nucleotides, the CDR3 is TGTGCAAGTCGCTTAGCCGAGGGTAGCGGGGGGCCCCTCTGCGAGTTCTTC.

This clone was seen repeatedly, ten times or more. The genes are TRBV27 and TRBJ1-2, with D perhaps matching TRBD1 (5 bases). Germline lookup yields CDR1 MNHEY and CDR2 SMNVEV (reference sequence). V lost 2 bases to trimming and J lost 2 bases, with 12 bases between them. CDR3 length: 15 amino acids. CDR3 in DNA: TGTGCCAGCAGTTTAATATCCGGGGGAAACTATGGCTACACCTTC. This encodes CASSLISGGNYGYTF.

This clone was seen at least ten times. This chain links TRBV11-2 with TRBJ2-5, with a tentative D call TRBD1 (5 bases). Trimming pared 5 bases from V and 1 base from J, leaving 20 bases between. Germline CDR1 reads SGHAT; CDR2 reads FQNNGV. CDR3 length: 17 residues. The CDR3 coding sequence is TGTGCCAGCAGCATTAGATCAGGGATGGGCTTCCAAGAGACCCAGTACTTC. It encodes CASSIRSGMGFQETQYF.

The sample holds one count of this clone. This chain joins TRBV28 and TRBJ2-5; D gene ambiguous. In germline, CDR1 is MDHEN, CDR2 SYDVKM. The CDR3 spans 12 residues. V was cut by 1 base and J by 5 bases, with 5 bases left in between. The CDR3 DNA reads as TGTGCCAGCAGTTTATCCCGGGAGACCCAGTACTTC. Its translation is CASSLSRETQYF.

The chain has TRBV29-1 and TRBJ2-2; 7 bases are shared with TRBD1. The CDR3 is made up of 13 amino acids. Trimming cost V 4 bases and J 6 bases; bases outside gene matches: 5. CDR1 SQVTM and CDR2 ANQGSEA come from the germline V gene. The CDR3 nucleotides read TGCAGCGTTGGGACAGGTTTGCCCGGGGAGCTGTTTTTT. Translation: CSVGTGLPGELFF.

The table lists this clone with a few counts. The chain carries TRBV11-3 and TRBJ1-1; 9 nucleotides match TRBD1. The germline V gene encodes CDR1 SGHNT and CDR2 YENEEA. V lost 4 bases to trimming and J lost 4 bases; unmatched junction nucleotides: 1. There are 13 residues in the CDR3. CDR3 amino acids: CASSWTGVTEAFF. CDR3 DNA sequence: TGTGCCAGCAGCTGGACAGGGGTCACTGAAGCTTTCTTT. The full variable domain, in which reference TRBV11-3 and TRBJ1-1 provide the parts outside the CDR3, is EAGVVQSPRYKIIEKKQPVAFWCNPISGHNTLYWYLQNLGQGPELLIRYENEEAVDDSQLPKDRFSAERLKGVDSTLKIQPAELGDSAVYLCASSWTGVTEAFFGQGTRLTVV.

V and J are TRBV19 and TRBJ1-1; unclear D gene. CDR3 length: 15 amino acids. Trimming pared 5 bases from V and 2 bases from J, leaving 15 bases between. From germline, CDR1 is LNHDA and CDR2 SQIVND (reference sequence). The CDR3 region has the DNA TGTGCCAGTAGTTTAACACCTGGCTCCAACACTGAAGCTTTCTTT. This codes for CASSLTPGSNTEAFF.

The CDR3 loop reads CASSVGTGGASYGYTF. As DNA, the CDR3 is TGTGCCAGCAGCGTAGGGACAGGGGGCGCGAGCTATGGCTACACCTTC. The chain joins TRBV9 to TRBJ1-2, with 11 bases fitting TRBD1. There are 16 residues in the CDR3. CDR1 is SGDLS, CDR2 YYNGEE, per germline. J was trimmed by 4 bases and V by 0 bases; bases with no gene match: 5.

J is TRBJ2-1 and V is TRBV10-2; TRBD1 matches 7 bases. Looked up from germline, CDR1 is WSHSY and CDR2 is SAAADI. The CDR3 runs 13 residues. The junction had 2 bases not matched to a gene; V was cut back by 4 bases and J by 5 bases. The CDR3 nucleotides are TGCGCCAGCAGTGGACAGGGAGACAATGAGCAGTTCTTC. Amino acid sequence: CASSGQGDNEQFF.

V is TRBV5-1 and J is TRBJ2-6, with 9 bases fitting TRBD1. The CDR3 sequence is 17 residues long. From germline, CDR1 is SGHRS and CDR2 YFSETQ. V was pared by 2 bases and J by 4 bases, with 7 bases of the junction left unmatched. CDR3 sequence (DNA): TGCGCCAGCAGCTTAGACGGACAGGGGACCGGGGCCAACGTCCTGACTTTC. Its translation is CASSLDGQGTGANVLTF.

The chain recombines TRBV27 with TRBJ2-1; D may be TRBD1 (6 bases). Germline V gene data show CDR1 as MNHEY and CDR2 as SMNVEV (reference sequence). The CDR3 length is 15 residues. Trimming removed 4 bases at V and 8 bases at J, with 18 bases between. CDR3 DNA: TGTGCCAGCAGTTCGTTTCAGTCCCAGGGGCATGAGCAGTTCTTC. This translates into CASSSFQSQGHEQFF.

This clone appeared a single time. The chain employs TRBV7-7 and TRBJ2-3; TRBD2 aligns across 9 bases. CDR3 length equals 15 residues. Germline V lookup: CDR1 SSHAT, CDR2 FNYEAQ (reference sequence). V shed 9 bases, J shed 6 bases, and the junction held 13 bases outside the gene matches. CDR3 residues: CASSPGAGGHDTQYF. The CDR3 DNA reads TGTGCCAGTTCCCCGGGGGCGGGGGGGCATGATACGCAGTATTTT.

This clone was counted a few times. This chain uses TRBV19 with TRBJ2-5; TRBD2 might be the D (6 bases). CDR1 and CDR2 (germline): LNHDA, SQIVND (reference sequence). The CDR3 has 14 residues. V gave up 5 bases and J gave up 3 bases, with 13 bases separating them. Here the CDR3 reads CASSVRGSEETQYF. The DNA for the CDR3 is TGTGCCAGTAGTGTTCGGGGGTCCGAAGAGACCCAGTACTTC.

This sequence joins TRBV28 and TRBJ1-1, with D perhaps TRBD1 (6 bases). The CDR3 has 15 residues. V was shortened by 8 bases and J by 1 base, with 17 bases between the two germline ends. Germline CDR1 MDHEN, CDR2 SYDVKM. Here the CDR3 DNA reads TGTGCCAGCGCTACAACAGGGTTTTGGAACACTGAAGCTTTCTTT. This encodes CASATTGFWNTEAFF.

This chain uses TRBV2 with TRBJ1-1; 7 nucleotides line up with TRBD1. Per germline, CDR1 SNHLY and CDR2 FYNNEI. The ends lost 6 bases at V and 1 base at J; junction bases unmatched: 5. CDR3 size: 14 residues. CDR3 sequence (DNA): TGTGCCAGCAGGCCGGGACAGCCGAACACTGAAGCTTTCTTT. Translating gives CASRPGQPNTEAFF.

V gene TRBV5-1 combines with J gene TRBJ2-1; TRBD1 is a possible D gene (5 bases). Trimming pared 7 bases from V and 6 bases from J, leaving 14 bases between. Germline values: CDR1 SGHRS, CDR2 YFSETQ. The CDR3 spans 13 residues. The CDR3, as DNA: TGCGCCAGCCGAATATCAGGGATCAATGAGCAGTTCTTC. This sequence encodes CASRISGINEQFF.

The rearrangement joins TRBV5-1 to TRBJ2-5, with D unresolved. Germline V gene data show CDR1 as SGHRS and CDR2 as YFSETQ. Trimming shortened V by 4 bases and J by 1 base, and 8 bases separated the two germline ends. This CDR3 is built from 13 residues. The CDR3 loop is CASSRVSQETQYF. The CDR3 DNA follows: TGCGCCAGCAGCCGGGTAAGCCAAGAGACCCAGTACTTC.

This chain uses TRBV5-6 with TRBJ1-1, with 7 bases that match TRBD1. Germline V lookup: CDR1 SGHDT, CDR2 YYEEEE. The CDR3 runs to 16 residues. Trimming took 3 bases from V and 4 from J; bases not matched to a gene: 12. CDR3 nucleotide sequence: TGTGCCAGCAGCTCGCGGGGCAGGGGGACGTTCACTGAAGCTTTCTTT. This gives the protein CASSSRGRGTFTEAFF.

CDR3 region: CASSWGLAGDTQYF. In DNA form, the CDR3 reads TGTGCCAGCAGCTGGGGACTAGCGGGCGATACGCAGTATTTT. The V gene is TRBV7-3, the J gene TRBJ2-3; TRBD2 agrees at 12 bases. CDR3 size: 14 residues. With V trimmed by 4 bases and J by 6 bases, 2 bases remained unmatched. In germline, CDR1 is SGHTA, CDR2 FQGTGA.

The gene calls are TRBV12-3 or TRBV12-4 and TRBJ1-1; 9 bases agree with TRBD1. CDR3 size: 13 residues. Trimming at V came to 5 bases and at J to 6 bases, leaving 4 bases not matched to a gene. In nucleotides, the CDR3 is TGTGCCAGCAGTACAGGGGGCCGGCCTGAAGCTTTCTTT. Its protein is CASSTGGRPEAFF.